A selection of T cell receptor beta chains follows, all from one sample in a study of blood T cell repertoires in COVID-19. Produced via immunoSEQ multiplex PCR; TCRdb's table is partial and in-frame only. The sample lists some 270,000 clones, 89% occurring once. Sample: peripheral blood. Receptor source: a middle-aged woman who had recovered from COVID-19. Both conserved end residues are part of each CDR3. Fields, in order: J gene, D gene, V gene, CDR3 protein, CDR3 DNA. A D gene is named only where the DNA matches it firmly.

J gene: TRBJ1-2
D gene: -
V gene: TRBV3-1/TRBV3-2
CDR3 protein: CASSQERGMNGYTF
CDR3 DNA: TGTGCCAGCAGCCAAGAGAGGGGGATGAATGGCTACACCTTC

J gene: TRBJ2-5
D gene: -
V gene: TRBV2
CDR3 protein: CASSTTGLTQYF
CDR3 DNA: TGTGCCAGCAGTACTACAGGGTTGACCCAGTACTTC

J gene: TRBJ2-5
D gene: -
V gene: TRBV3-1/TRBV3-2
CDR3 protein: CASSHKLAPTTQYF
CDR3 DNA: TGTGCCAGCAGCCATAAACTAGCCCCAACGACCCAGTACTTC

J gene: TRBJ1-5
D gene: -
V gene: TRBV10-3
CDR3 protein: CAISESGQQNQPQHF
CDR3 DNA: TGTGCCATCAGTGAGTCTGGACAGCAAAATCAGCCCCAGCATTTT

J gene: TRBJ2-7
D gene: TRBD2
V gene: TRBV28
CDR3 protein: CASSLFRLAGGMTYEQYF
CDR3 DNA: TGTGCCAGCAGTTTGTTTAGGCTAGCGGGGGGGATGACCTACGAGCAGTACTTC

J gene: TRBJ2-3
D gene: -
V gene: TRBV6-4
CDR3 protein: CASSLDSSTDTQYF
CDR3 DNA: TGTGCCAGCAGCCTCGACAGTAGCACAGATACGCAGTATTTT

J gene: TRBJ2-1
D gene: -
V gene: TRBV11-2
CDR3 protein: CASSLDSLDEQFF
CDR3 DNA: TGTGCCAGCAGCCTGGACAGTCTTGATGAGCAGTTCTTC

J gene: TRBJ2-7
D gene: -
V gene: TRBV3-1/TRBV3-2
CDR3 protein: CASSRASIAYEQYF
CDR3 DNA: TGTGCCAGCAGCCGGGCCTCCATCGCCTACGAGCAGTACTTC

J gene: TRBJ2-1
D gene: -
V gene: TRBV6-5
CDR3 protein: CASSPRVYNEQFF
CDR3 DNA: TGTGCCAGCAGTCCCAGGGTTTACAATGAGCAGTTCTTC

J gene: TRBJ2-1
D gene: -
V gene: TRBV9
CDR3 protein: CASSVAAGTTYNEQFF
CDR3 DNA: TGTGCCAGCAGCGTAGCTGCTGGGACAACCTACAATGAGCAGTTCTTC

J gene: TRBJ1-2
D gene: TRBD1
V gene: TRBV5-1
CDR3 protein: CASSTGQNYGYTF
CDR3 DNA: TGCGCCAGCAGCACGGGACAGAACTATGGCTACACCTTC

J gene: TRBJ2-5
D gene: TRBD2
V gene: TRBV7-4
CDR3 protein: CASNSFWGLAGEETQYF
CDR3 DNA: TGTGCCAGCAACTCGTTTTGGGGACTAGCGGGCGAAGAGACCCAGTACTTC

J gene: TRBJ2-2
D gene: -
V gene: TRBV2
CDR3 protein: CASSRLWNTGELFF
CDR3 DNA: TGTGCCAGCAGTCGACTCTGGAACACCGGGGAGCTGTTTTTT

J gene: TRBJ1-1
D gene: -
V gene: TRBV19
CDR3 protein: CASSIGSGGGNTEAFF
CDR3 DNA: TGTGCCAGTAGTATAGGATCCGGGGGAGGGAACACTGAAGCTTTCTTT

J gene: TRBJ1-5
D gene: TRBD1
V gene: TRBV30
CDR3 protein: CAWSGGSSSNQPQHF
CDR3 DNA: TGTGCCTGGTCAGGGGGCTCCTCTAGCAATCAGCCCCAGCATTTT

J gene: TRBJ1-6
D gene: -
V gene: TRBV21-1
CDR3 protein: CASSILTGRGSPLHF
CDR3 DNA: TGTGCCAGCAGCATTTTGACAGGTCGGGGTTCACCCCTCCACTTT

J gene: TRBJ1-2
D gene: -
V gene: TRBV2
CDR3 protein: CASSGWSGYTF
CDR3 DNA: TGTGCCAGCAGTGGCTGGAGCGGCTACACCTTC